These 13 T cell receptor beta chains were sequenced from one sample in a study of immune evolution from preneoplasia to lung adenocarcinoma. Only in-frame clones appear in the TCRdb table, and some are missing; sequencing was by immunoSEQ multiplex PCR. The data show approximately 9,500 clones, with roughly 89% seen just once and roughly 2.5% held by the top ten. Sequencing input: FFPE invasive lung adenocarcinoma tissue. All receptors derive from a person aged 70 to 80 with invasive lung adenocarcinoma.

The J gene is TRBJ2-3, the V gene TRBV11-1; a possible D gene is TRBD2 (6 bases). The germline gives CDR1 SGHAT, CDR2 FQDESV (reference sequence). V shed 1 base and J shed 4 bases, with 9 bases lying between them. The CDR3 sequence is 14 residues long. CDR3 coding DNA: TGTGCCAGCAGCTTAGGAGGGACTCCAGATACGCAGTATTTT. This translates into CASSLGGTPDTQYF.

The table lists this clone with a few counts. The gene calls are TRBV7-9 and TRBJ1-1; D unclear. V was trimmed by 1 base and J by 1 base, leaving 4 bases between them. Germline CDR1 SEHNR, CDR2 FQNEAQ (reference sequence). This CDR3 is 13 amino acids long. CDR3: CASSLGSNTEAFF. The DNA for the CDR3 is TGTGCCAGCAGCTTAGGGTCGAACACTGAAGCTTTCTTT.

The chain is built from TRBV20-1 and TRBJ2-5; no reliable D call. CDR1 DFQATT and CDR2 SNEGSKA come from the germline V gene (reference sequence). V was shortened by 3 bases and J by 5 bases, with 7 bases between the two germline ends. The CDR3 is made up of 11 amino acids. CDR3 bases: TGCAGTGCTAGTGTAGGGGAGACCCAGTACTTC. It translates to CSASVGETQYF.

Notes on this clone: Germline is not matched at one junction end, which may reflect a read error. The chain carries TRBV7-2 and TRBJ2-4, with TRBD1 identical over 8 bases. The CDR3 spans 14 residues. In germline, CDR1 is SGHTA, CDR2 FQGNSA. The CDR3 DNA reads TGTGCCAGCAGCTATCGCCCCCCCCGGGACAGGCCCCACTTC. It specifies CASSYRPPRDRPHF.

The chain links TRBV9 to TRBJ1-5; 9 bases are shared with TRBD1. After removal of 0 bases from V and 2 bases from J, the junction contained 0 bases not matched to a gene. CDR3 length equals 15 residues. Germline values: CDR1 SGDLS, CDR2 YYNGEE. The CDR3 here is CASSVGTGGNQPQHF. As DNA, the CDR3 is TGTGCCAGCAGCGTAGGGACAGGGGGCAATCAGCCCCAGCATTTT. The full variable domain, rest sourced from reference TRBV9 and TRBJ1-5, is DSGVTQTPKHLITATGQRVTLRCSPRSGDLSVYWYQQSLDQGLQFLIQYYNGEERAKGNILERFSAQQFPDLHSELNLSSLELGDSALYFCASSVGTGGNQPQHFGDGTRLSIL.

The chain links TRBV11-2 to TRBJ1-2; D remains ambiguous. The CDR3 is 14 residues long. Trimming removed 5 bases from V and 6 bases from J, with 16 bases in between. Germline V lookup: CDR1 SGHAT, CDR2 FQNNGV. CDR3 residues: CASSPYGRKHGYTF. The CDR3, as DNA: TGTGCCAGCAGCCCCTACGGCCGCAAGCATGGCTACACCTTC.

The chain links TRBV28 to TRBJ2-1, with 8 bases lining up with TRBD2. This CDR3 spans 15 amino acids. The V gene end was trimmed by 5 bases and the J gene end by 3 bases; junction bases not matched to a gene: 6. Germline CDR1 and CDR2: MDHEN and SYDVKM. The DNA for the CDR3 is TGTGCCAGCAGTCCCGTAGCGGGGATCTACAATGAGCAGTTCTTC. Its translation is CASSPVAGIYNEQFF.

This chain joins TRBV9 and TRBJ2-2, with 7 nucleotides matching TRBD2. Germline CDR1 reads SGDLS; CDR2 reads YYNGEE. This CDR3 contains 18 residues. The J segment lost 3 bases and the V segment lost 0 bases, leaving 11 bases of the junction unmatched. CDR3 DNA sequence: TGTGCCAGCAGCGTAGGGATTGGGCGGGAGTTTGACACCGGGGAGCTGTTTTTT. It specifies CASSVGIGREFDTGELFF.

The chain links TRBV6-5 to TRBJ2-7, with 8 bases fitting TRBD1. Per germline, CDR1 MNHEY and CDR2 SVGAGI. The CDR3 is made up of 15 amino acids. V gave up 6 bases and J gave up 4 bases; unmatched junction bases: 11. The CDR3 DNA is TGTGCCAGCAGCTACGGACAGGGTGGGATTTACGAGCAGTACTTC. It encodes CASSYGQGGIYEQYF.

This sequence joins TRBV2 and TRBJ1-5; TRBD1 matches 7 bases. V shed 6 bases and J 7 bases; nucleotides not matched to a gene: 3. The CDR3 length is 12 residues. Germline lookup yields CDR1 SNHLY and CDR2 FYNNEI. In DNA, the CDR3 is TGTGCCAGCAGGAGACAGGGACAGCCCCAGCATTTT. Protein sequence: CASRRQGQPQHF.

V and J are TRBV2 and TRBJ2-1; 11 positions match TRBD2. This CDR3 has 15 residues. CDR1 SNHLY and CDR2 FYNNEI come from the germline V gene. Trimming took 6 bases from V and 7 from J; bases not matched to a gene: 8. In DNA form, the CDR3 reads TGTGCCAGCAGGAAGACTAGCGGGGAGTCAAATGAGCAGTTCTTC. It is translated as CASRKTSGESNEQFF.

The CDR3 coding sequence is TGTGCCAGCTCACCTCAGGCCAGTGAGCAGTTCTTC. Protein: CASSPQASEQFF. The rearrangement joins TRBV18 to TRBJ2-1; D gene ambiguous. V was pared by 3 bases and J by 9 bases, with 9 bases between. Germline values: CDR1 KGHSH, CDR2 LQKENI. The length of the CDR3 is 12 residues.

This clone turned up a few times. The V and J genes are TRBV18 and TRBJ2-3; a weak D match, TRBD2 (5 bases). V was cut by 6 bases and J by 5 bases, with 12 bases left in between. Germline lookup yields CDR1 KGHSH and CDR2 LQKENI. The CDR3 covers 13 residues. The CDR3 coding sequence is TGTGCCAGCTCCCCTAGAGCGGAAGATACGCAGTATTTT. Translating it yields CASSPRAEDTQYF.